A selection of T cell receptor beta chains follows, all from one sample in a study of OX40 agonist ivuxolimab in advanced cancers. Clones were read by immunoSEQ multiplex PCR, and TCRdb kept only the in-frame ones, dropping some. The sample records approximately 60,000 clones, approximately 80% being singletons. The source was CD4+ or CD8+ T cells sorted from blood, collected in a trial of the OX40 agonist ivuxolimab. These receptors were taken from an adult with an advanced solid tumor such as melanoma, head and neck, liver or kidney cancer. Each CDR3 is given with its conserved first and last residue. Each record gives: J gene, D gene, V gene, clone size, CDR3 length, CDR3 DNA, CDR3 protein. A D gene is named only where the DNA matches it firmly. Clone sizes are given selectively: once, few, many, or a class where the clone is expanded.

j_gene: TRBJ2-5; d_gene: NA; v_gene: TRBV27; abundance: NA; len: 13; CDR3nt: TGTGCCAGCAGTCCCCGGGGTCAAGAGACCCAGTACTTC; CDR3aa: CASSPRGQETQYF
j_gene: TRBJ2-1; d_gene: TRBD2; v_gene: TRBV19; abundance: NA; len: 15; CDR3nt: TGTGCCAGTAGCCGACTAGCGGGGTCTATCAATGAGCAGTTCTTC; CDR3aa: CASSRLAGSINEQFF
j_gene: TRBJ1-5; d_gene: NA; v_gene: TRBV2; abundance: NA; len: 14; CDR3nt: TGTGCCAGCAGTGTTCAAGGAACGAATCAGCCCCAGCATTTT; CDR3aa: CASSVQGTNQPQHF
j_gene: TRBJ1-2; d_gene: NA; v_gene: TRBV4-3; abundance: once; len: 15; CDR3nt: TGCGCCAGCAGCCAAGATCCCGAATCTAACTATGGCTACACCTTC; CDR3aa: CASSQDPESNYGYTF
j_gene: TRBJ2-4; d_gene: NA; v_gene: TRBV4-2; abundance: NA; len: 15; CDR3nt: TGTGCCAGCAGCCCCACAGTGGACCCGGCCGACATTCAGTACTTC; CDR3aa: CASSPTVDPADIQYF
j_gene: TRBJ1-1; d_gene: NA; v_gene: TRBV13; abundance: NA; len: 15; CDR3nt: TGTGCCAGCAGCTTCGGTCGGGGGCAGGGCACTGAAGCTTTCTTT; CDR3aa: CASSFGRGQGTEAFF
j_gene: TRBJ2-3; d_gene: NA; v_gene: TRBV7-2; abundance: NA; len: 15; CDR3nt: TGTGCCAGCAGCTTAACGGGGGTTAGCACAGATACGCAGTATTTT; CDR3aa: CASSLTGVSTDTQYF
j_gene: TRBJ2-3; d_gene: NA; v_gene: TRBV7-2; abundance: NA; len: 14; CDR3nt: TGTGCCAGCAGCGGGCAGGGGGGGCCTGATACGCAGTATTTT; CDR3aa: CASSGQGGPDTQYF
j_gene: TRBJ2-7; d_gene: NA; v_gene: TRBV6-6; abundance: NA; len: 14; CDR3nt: TGTGCCAGCATGCAATTCGGGGGCGGCTACGAGCAGTACTTC; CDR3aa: CASMQFGGGYEQYF
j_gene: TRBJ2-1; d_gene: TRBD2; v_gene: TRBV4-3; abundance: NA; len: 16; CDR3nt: TGCGCCAGCAGCCAAGATCAGCGGGACTCCTACAATGAGCAGTTCTTC; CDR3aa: CASSQDQRDSYNEQFF
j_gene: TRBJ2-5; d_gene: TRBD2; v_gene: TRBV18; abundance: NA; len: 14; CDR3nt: TGTGCCAGCTCGCCTAGCGGGACGGCGGAGACCCAGTACTTC; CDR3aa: CASSPSGTAETQYF
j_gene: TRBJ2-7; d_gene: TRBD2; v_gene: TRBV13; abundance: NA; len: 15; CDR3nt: TGTGCCAGCAGCTTAGTGGCGGGGGGGCCGTACGAGCAGTACTTC; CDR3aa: CASSLVAGGPYEQYF
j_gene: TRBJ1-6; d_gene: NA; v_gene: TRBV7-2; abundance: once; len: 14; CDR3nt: TGTGCCAGCAGCTCAGGGCCTTTAACTTCACCCCTCCACTTT; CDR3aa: CASSSGPLTSPLHF
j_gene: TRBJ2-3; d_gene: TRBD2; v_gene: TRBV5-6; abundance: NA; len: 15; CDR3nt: TGTGCCAGCAGCTTGCGAGCGGGGAGCACAGATACGCAGTATTTT; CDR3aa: CASSLRAGSTDTQYF
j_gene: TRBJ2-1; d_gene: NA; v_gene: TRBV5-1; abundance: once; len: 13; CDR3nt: TGCGCCAGCAGGGCGGAACCGAACAATGAGCAGTTCTTC; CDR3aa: CASRAEPNNEQFF
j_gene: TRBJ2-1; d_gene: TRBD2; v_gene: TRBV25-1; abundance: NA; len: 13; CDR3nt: TGTGCCAGCACAGCGGGGACCTACAATGAGCAGTTCTTC; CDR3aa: CASTAGTYNEQFF
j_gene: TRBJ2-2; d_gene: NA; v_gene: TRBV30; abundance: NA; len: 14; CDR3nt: TGTGCCTGGCGGCTCTACAGCTATACCGGGGAGCTGTTTTTT; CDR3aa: CAWRLYSYTGELFF
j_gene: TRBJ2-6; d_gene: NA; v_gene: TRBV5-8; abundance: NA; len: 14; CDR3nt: TGTGCCAGCAGCTTGATTCCCGGGGCCAACGTCCTGACTTTC; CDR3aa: CASSLIPGANVLTF
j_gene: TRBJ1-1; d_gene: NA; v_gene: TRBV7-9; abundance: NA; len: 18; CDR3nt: TGTGCCAGCAGCCCGATTAAGCATGCCAGGGACTTGAACACTGAAGCTTTCTTT; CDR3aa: CASSPIKHARDLNTEAFF
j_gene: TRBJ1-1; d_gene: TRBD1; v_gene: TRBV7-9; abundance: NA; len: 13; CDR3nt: TGTGCCAGCAGCTTTCAGGGGGCATTTGAAGCTTTCTTT; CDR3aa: CASSFQGAFEAFF
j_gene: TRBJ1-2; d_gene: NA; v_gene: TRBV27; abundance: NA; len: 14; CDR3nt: TGTGCCAGCAGTTTATCACAGGGTAACTATGGCTACACCTTC; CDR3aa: CASSLSQGNYGYTF
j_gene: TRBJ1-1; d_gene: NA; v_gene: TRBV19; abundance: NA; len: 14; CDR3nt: TGTGCCAGTAGTATGCGGACAGAAAACACTGAAGCTTTCTTT; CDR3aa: CASSMRTENTEAFF
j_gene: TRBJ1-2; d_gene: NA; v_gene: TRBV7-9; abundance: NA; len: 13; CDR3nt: TGTGCCAGCAGCTGGGCGGGGGGGGATGGCTACACCTTC; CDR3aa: CASSWAGGDGYTF
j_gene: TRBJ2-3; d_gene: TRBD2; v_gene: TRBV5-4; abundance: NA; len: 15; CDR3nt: TGTGCCAGCAGCATGGGACTATCTAGCACAGATACGCAGTATTTT; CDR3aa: CASSMGLSSTDTQYF
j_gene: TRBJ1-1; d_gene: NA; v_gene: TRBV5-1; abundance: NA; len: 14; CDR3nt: TGCGCCAGCAGCGACGGGGCCTCGAACACTGAAGCTTTCTTT; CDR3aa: CASSDGASNTEAFF
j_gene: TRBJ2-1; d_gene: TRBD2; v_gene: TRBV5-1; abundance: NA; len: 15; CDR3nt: TGCGCCAGCAGCTTGGTCCTAGCGGGAGAAAATGAGCAGTTCTTC; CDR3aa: CASSLVLAGENEQFF
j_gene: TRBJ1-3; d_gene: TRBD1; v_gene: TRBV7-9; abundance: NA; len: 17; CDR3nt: TGTGCCAGCAGCCGTCTACGGGGACAGAACTCTGGAAACACCATATATTTT; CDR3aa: CASSRLRGQNSGNTIYF
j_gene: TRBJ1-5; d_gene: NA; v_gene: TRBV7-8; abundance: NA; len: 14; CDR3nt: TGTGCCAGCAGCTTGGGGACCCCCGCGGATCCCCAGCATTTT; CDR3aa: CASSLGTPADPQHF
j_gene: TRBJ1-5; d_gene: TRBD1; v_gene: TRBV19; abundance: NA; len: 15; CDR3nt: TGTGCCAGTAGACCCCAGGGGGCGAACAATCAGCCCCAGCATTTT; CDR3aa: CASRPQGANNQPQHF
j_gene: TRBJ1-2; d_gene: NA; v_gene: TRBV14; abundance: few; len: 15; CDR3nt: TGTGCCAGCAGCCAAGATAGTGGCAGCTACTATGGCTACACCTTC; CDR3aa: CASSQDSGSYYGYTF
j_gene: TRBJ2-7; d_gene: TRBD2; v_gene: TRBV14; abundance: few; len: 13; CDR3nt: TGTGCCACTGCGACTAGCGTCGCCCACGAGCAGTACTTC; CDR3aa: CATATSVAHEQYF
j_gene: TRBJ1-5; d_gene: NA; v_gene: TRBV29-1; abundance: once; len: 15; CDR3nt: TGCAGCGTTGCGTCGGGAGTGTTTGGCAATCAGCCCCAGCATTTT; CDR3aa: CSVASGVFGNQPQHF
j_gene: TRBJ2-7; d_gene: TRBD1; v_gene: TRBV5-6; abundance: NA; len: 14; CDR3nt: TGTGCCAGCAGCTCGGACAGGGACAGGAACGAGCAGTACTTC; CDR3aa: CASSSDRDRNEQYF
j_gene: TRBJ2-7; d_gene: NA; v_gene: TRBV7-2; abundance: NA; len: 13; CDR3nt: TGTGCCAGCAGCCCCTCCGGCTTCTACGAGCAGTACTTC; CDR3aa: CASSPSGFYEQYF
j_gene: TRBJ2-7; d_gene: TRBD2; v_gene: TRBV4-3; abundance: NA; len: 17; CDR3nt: TGCGCCAGCAGCCAAGAGGGGTCGTGGGCGGGGGACTACGAGCAGTACTTC; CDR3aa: CASSQEGSWAGDYEQYF
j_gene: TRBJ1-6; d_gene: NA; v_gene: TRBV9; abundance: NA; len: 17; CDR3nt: TGTGCCAGCAGCGTAGGTCACAGGAGCTCCTATAATTCACCCCTCCACTTT; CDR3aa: CASSVGHRSSYNSPLHF
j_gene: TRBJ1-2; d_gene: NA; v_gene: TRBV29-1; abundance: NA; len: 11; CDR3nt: TGCAGCGTTAAGGCGGGCTATGGCTACACCTTC; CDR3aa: CSVKAGYGYTF
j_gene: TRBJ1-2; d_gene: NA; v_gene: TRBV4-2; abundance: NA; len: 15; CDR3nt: TGTGCCAGCAGCCAAGACCCGACAGGTGTCGATGGCTACACCTTC; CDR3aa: CASSQDPTGVDGYTF
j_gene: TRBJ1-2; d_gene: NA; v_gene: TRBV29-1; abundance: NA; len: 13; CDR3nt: TGCAGCGTTGACTACAGCCGCTTGGGCGGCTACACCTTC; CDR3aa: CSVDYSRLGGYTF
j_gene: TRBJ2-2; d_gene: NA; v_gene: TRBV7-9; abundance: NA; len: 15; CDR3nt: TGTGCCATTCAGGGCTCACACACGAACACCGGGGAGCTGTTTTTT; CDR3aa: CAIQGSHTNTGELFF
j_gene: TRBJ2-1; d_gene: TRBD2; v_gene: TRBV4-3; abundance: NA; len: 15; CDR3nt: TGCGCCAGCAGCCCCAGACTAGCGGAGGGCCATGAGCAGTTCTTC; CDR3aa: CASSPRLAEGHEQFF
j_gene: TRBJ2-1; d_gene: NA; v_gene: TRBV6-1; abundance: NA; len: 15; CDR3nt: TGTGCCATGGTCTCTCGGGGGCCCTTCTACAATGAGCAGTTCTTC; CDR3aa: CAMVSRGPFYNEQFF
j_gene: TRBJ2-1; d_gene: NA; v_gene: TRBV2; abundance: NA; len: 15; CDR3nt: TGTGCCAGCAGCCTGACGTCCGGACGACAGTATGAGCAGTTCTTC; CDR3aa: CASSLTSGRQYEQFF
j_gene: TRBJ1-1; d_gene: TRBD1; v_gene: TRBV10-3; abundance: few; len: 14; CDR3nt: TGTGCCATCAGTGGGGGACAGTCGAACACTGAAGCTTTCTTT; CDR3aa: CAISGGQSNTEAFF
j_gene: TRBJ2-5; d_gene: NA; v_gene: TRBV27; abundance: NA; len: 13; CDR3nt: TGTGCCAGCAGTTTATACCGGGGGCAGACCCAGTACTTC; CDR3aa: CASSLYRGQTQYF
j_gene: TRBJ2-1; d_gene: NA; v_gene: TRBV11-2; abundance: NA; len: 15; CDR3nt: TGTGCCAGCAGCTTAGGCCTAGTCCCCTACAATGAGCAGTTCTTC; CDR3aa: CASSLGLVPYNEQFF
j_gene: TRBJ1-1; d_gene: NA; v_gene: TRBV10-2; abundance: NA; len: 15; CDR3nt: TGCGCCAGCAGTGAGATCGGGGGTATGGGCACTGAAGCTTTCTTT; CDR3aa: CASSEIGGMGTEAFF
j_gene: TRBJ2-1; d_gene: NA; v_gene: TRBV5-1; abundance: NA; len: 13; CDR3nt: TGCGCCAGCAGCTTGGCTAGCTACAATGAGCAGTTCTTC; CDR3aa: CASSLASYNEQFF